This is a list of T cell receptor beta chains from one sample in a study of cytomegalovirus exposure and HLA in healthy donors. Clones were sequenced by immunoSEQ multiplex PCR, and TCRdb holds only the in-frame ones, with some missing. Of tens of thousands of clones in the sample, 85% to 95% were seen once. The sequenced material came from PBMCs. These receptors were collected from a woman aged 18-29 years in good health and CMV-seronegative. Each CDR3 is given with its conserved first and last residue. The D gene is left open where the match is weak. Where a row states a size, it is once, few, many or the class of an expanded clone; other rows omit it.

abundance,d_gene,v_gene,j_gene,CDR3nt,CDR3aa
.,TRBD2,TRBV2,TRBJ2-7,TGTGCCAGCAGCGGCGGCGGGAGGATCGAGCAGTACTTC,CASSGGGRIEQYF
.,.,TRBV28,TRBJ2-3,TGTGCCAGCAGTTTTGGGCAGGCTAATACGCAGTATTTT,CASSFGQANTQYF
once,TRBD2,TRBV2,TRBJ2-6,TGTGCCAGCAGTGTGGCGGGGGGCTCTGGGGCCAACGTCCTGACTTTC,CASSVAGGSGANVLTF
.,.,TRBV5-4,TRBJ2-7,TGTGCCAGCAGCTTGGGCTCGGGACTCGTGCTAGACGAGCAGTACTTC,CASSLGSGLVLDEQYF
.,TRBD2,TRBV7-3,TRBJ2-1,TGTGCCAGCAGCTTAGGCGGGAGTGGGCATGAGCAGTTCTTC,CASSLGGSGHEQFF
.,.,TRBV7-8,TRBJ2-3,TGTGCCAGCAGCTCGACAGTCAACACAGATACGCAGTATTTT,CASSSTVNTDTQYF
.,.,TRBV30,TRBJ1-1,TGTGCCTGGAGTGTCCCAACAGGGAGCCTTTACACTGAAGCTTTCTTT,CAWSVPTGSLYTEAFF
.,.,TRBV7-8,TRBJ2-7,TGTGCCAGCAGCGCCCGGCAGGGTATGGAGCAGTACTTC,CASSARQGMEQYF
few,.,TRBV6-1,TRBJ1-5,TGTGCCAGCAGTGAAGAACCCCAGAACCCCCAGCATTTT,CASSEEPQNPQHF
few,.,TRBV18,TRBJ1-2,TGTGCCAGCTCCCCGAGACAGGAAGGCTATGGCTACACCTTC,CASSPRQEGYGYTF
.,TRBD1,TRBV2,TRBJ1-2,TGTGCCAGCATGGGGGACAGGGACTATGGCTACACCTTC,CASMGDRDYGYTF
.,TRBD1,TRBV30,TRBJ1-1,TGTGCCTGGAGGGGACAGTTCACTGAAGCTTTCTTT,CAWRGQFTEAFF
.,.,TRBV30,TRBJ1-1,TGTGCCTGGAAGACCCCAGGTTCGACCACTGAAGCTTTCTTT,CAWKTPGSTTEAFF
.,TRBD1,TRBV13,TRBJ2-7,TGTGCCAGCAGCTCGTCGGTAGGGGGCAGGTACGAGCAGTACTTC,CASSSSVGGRYEQYF
.,TRBD1,TRBV4-1,TRBJ2-7,TGCGCCAGCAGCCAAGATAAAGGACAGGGATTCTACGAGCAGTACTTC,CASSQDKGQGFYEQYF
.,TRBD2,TRBV2,TRBJ2-3,TGTGCCAGCAGTGGGGCGACTAGCGGACCTAGCACAGATACGCAGTATTTT,CASSGATSGPSTDTQYF
few,TRBD1,TRBV28,TRBJ1-3,TGTGCCAGCAGTTTTTTCCGGACAGGGGGGACTGGAAACACCATATATTTT,CASSFFRTGGTGNTIYF
few,TRBD2,TRBV6-4,TRBJ2-1,TGTGCCAGCAGTGACGGGACTAGCGGGAATGAGCAGTTCTTC,CASSDGTSGNEQFF
.,.,TRBV4-3,TRBJ1-1,TGCGCCAGCAGCCAAGATCGGCAGGGTAGGACTGAAGCTTTCTTT,CASSQDRQGRTEAFF
.,.,TRBV11-3,TRBJ2-5,TGTGCCAGCAGCCTCCAACAGGGTAACCAAGAGACCCAGTACTTC,CASSLQQGNQETQYF
.,TRBD2,TRBV5-8,TRBJ2-1,TGTGCCAGCAGCTTGGCCAGACTAGCGGTGTACAATGAGCAGTTCTTC,CASSLARLAVYNEQFF
.,.,TRBV19,TRBJ1-4,TGTGCCAGTAGTATCGTACAGCGGGATGAAAAACTGTTTTTT,CASSIVQRDEKLFF
.,.,TRBV7-8,TRBJ2-1,TGTGCCAGCAGACGCACGAGGGTGTCGGACAATGAGCAGTTCTTC,CASRRTRVSDNEQFF
few,.,TRBV30,TRBJ2-2,TGTGCCTGGAGTGTAGTACAATTAAGGGAGCTGTTTTTT,CAWSVVQLRELFF
.,.,TRBV2,TRBJ2-2,TGTGCCAGCAGTGGGACAGCGACCACCGGGGAGCTGTTTTTT,CASSGTATTGELFF
.,TRBD1,TRBV19,TRBJ1-1,TGTGCCAGTAGCCAGGGGGTCATCAACACTGAAGCTTTCTTT,CASSQGVINTEAFF
.,.,TRBV4-1,TRBJ2-3,TGCGCCAGCAGCCAAGAAGGGGGGGGTTGGACAGATACGCAGTATTTT,CASSQEGGGWTDTQYF
.,.,TRBV19,TRBJ1-3,TGTGCCAGTGGACCAACAGGCTCTGGAAACACCATATATTTT,CASGPTGSGNTIYF
.,TRBD1,TRBV5-6,TRBJ1-6,TGTGCCAGCAGCTTCGGACAGGGTTTGAGAAATTCACCCCTCCACTTT,CASSFGQGLRNSPLHF
.,.,TRBV7-2,TRBJ1-1,TGTGCCAGCAGCTTATTAACAGAGAACACTGAAGCTTTCTTT,CASSLLTENTEAFF
.,.,TRBV19,TRBJ2-3,TGTGCCAGTAGCAGAAAGCCCCCAGGGGGCACAGATACGCAGTATTTT,CASSRKPPGGTDTQYF
.,TRBD2,TRBV6-4,TRBJ2-3,TGTGCCAGCAGTACTAGCGGCACAGATACGCAGTATTTT,CASSTSGTDTQYF
once,.,TRBV7-7,TRBJ1-5,TGTGCTAGCAGCTTAGATGGGGAAGGGGGAATATATCAGCCCCAGCATTTT,CASSLDGEGGIYQPQHF
.,TRBD1,TRBV9,TRBJ1-6,TGTGCCAGCAGCGCCGACAGGGGTAGCAATTCACCCCTCCACTTT,CASSADRGSNSPLHF
.,.,TRBV18,TRBJ1-6,TGTGCCAGCTCACCACCGGGCAGGGTCGGCAATTCACCCCTCCACTTT,CASSPPGRVGNSPLHF
.,TRBD1,TRBV11-2,TRBJ1-6,TGTGCCAGCAGCCTCTCGGGACAGGGAATCGTTTCACCCCTCCACTTT,CASSLSGQGIVSPLHF
.,.,TRBV5-1,TRBJ2-1,TGCGCCAGCAGCTTGGACAAGAACAATGAGCAGTTCTTC,CASSLDKNNEQFF
.,.,TRBV27,TRBJ1-6,TGTGCCAGCAGACCCCGAGGGCTTAATTCACCCCTCCACTTT,CASRPRGLNSPLHF
.,TRBD2,TRBV7-3,TRBJ2-1,TGTGCCAGCAGCTTACGAGGGAGGGACTACAATGAGCAGTTCTTC,CASSLRGRDYNEQFF
once,TRBD1,TRBV5-1,TRBJ2-7,TGCGCCAGCAGCTTATGGCAGGGGGCATTCTACGAGCAGTACTTC,CASSLWQGAFYEQYF
.,.,TRBV27,TRBJ1-5,TGTGCCAGCAGCCCCCATACCCTACAGCCCCAGCATTTT,CASSPHTLQPQHF
.,TRBD1,TRBV11-3,TRBJ2-7,TGTGCCAGCAGCTTTTTGACAGGGGTACGCGAGCAGTACTTC,CASSFLTGVREQYF
few,TRBD2,TRBV4-1,TRBJ2-2,TGCGCCAGCAGCCAAGTCGGACTAGCGGGAGGCCGCCCGGCGAACACCGGGGAGCTGTTTTTT,CASSQVGLAGGRPANTGELFF
.,.,TRBV29-1,TRBJ2-7,TGCAGCGTTGAGTTTCCAGGTTCGCGAGAGCAGTACTTC,CSVEFPGSREQYF